A selection of T cell receptor beta chains follows, all from one sample in a study of cytomegalovirus exposure and HLA in healthy donors. Only in-frame clones appear in the TCRdb table, and some are missing; sequencing was by immunoSEQ multiplex PCR. The table shows over 100,000 clones, with roughly 66% occurring only once. Sequencing was done on a sample of PBMCs. The receptors were sampled from a man younger than 35 in good health and CMV-seronegative. Each CDR3 is given with its conserved first and last residue. D genes are given only for firm matches. Clone size is shown for a subset of rows, as once, few, many or a class of expanded clone.

J gene	clone size	D gene	V gene	CDR3 protein	CDR3 DNA
TRBJ2-3	few	TRBD2	TRBV9	CASSPSGGAADTQYF	TGTGCCAGCAGTCCTAGCGGGGGGGCTGCAGATACGCAGTATTTT
TRBJ1-2	.	.	TRBV27	CASSPTGRILYGYTF	TGTGCCAGCAGCCCCACCGGCAGGATACTCTATGGCTACACCTTC
TRBJ2-7	.	TRBD2	TRBV6-6	CASSPSGPSYEQYF	TGTGCCAGCAGCCCTAGCGGTCCGTCCTACGAGCAGTACTTC
TRBJ2-7	.	.	TRBV6-5	CASAQEVVGEQYF	TGTGCCAGCGCTCAGGAGGTGGTAGGCGAGCAGTACTTC
TRBJ1-3	once	TRBD1	TRBV30	CAWSGQGGNTIYF	TGTGCCTGGAGTGGACAGGGTGGAAACACCATATATTTT
TRBJ2-1	.	TRBD2	TRBV4-3	CASSQDNRGSLTGEQFF	TGCGCCAGCAGCCAAGATAATCGCGGGAGTTTAACGGGTGAGCAGTTCTTC
TRBJ2-3	.	TRBD2	TRBV30	CAAPWGGADTQYF	TGTGCCGCCCCTTGGGGGGGGGCAGATACGCAGTATTTT
TRBJ2-2	few	.	TRBV19	CASSIGQSTGELFF	TGTGCCAGTAGTATAGGTCAGTCCACCGGGGAGCTGTTTTTT
TRBJ1-1	few	.	TRBV19	CASIPQAGLNTEAFF	TGTGCCAGTATCCCTCAGGCGGGCCTGAACACTGAAGCTTTCTTT
TRBJ1-5	.	.	TRBV7-9	CASSLAASNQPQHF	TGTGCCAGCAGCTTAGCGGCCAGCAATCAGCCCCAGCATTTT
TRBJ2-7	once	.	TRBV6-5	CASRQTGPPYEQYF	TGTGCCAGCAGGCAGACAGGTCCTCCCTACGAGCAGTACTTC
TRBJ1-1	.	TRBD1	TRBV11-2	CASSPRGGGVGTEAFF	TGTGCCAGCAGCCCTAGAGGAGGGGGCGTGGGCACTGAAGCTTTCTTT
TRBJ2-2	.	TRBD2	TRBV7-8	CASSLVRGRAGTGELFF	TGTGCCAGCAGCTTAGTCCGCGGGAGGGCTGGCACCGGGGAGCTGTTTTTT
TRBJ1-1	.	TRBD1	TRBV19	CASKEYLGQGFTEAFF	TGTGCCAGTAAAGAATACCTCGGACAGGGGTTTACTGAAGCTTTCTTT
TRBJ2-3	.	TRBD1	TRBV2	CASGQGLGGDTQYF	TGTGCCAGCGGACAGGGCCTAGGGGGGGATACGCAGTATTTT
TRBJ2-2	.	.	TRBV9	CASSVASDTGELFF	TGTGCCAGCAGCGTAGCTAGCGACACCGGGGAGCTGTTTTTT
TRBJ2-1	once	TRBD2	TRBV7-9	CASSLMSGLVPYEQFF	TGTGCCAGCAGCTTAATGTCGGGACTAGTACCCTATGAGCAGTTCTTC
TRBJ1-1	.	.	TRBV7-8	CASRSGRGASTEAFF	TGTGCCAGCAGATCAGGGCGGGGGGCTAGCACTGAAGCTTTCTTT